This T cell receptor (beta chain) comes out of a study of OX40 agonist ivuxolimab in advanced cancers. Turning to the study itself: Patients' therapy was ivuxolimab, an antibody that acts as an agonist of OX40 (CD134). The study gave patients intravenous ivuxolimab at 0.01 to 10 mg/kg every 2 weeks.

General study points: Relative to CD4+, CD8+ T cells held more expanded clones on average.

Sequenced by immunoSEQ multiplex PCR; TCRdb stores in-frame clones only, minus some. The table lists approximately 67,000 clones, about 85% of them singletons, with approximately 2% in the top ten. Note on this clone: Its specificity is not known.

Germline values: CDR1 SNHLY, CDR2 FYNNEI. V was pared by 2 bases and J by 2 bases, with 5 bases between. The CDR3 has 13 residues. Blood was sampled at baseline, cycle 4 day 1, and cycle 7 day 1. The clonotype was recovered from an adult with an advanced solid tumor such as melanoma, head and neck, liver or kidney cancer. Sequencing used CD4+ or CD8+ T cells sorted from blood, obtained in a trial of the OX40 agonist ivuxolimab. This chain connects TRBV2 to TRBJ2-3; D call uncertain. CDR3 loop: CASSELSTDTQYF. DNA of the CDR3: TGTGCCAGCAGTGAACTATCCACAGATACGCAGTATTTT.